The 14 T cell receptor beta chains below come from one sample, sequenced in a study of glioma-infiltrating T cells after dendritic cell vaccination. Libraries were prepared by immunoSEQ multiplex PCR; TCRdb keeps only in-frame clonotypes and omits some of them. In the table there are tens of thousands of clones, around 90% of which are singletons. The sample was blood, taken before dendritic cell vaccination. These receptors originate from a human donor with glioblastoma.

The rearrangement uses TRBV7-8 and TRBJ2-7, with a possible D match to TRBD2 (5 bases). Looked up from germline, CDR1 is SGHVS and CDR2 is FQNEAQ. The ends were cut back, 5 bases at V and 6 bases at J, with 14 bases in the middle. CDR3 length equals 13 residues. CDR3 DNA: TGTGCCAGCAGCATTAACGGGAAGGTCGAGCAGTACTTC. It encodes CASSINGKVEQYF.

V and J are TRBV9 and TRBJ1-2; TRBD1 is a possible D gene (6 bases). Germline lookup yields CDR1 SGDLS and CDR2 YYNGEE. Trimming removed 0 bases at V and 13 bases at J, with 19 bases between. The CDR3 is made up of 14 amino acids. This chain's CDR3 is CASSVEGTRDVLTF. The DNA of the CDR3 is TGTGCCAGCAGCGTAGAGGGGACAAGGGATGTCCTCACCTTC.

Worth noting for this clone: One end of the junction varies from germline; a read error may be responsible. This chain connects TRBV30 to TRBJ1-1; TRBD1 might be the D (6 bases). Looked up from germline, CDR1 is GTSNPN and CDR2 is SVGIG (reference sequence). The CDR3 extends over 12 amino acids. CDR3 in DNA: TGTGCCTGGAATCAGGGGAACACTGAAACTTTCTTT. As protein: CAWNQGNTETFF.

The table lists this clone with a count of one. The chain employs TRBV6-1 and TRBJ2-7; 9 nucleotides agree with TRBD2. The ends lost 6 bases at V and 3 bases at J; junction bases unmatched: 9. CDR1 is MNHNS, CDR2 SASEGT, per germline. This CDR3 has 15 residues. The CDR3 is CASRTGLAPNYEQYF. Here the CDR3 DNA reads TGTGCCAGCAGGACTGGACTAGCGCCAAACTACGAGCAGTACTTC.

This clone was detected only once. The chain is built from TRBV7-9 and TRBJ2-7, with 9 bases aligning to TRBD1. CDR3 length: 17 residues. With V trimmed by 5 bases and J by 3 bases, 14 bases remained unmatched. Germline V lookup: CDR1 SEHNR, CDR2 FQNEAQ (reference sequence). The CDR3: CASSRGVGTGNRYEQYF. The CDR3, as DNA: TGTGCCAGCAGCCGAGGTGTCGGGACAGGGAACCGCTACGAGCAGTACTTC.

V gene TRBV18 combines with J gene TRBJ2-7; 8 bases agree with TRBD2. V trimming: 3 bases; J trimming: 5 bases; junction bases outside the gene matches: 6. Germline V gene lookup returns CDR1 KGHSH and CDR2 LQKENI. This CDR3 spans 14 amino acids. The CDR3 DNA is TGTGCCAGCTCACCCGGGACTAGTTCAGACGAGCAGTACTTC. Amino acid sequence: CASSPGTSSDEQYF.

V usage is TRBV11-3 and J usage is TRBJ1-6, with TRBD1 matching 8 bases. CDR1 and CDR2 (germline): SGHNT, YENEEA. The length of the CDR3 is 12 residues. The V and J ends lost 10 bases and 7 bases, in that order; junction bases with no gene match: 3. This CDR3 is CATTGGNSPLHF. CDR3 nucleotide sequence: TGTGCCACCACAGGGGGGAATTCACCCCTCCACTTT.

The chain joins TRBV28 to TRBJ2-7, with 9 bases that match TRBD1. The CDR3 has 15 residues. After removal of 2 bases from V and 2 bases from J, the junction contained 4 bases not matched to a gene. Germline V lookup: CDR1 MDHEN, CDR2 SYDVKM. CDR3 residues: CASSLTRTGAYEQYF. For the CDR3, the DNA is TGTGCCAGCAGTTTAACCAGGACAGGGGCCTACGAGCAGTACTTC.

The CDR3 region has the DNA TGCGCCAGCAGTGAGACGGGATACGAGCAGTACTTC. As protein: CASSETGYEQYF. The chain links TRBV10-2 to TRBJ2-7; possibly TRBD2 for D (5 bases). V lost 2 bases and J 4 bases, leaving 6 bases between the germline ends. The CDR3 has 12 residues. The germline V gene has CDR1 WSHSY and CDR2 SAAADI.

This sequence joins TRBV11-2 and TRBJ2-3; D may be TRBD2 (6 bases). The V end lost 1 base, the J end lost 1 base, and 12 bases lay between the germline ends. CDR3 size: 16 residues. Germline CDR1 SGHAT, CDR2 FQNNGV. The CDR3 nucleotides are TGTGCCAGCAGCTTAGGCGGGGCTGTGGGCACAGATACGCAGTATTTT. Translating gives CASSLGGAVGTDTQYF.

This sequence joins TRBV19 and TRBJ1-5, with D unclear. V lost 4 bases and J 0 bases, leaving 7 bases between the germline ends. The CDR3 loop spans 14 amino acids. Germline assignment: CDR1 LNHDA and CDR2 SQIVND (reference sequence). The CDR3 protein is CASSNANSNQPQHF. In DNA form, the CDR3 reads TGTGCCAGTAGTAACGCTAATAGCAATCAGCCCCAGCATTTT.

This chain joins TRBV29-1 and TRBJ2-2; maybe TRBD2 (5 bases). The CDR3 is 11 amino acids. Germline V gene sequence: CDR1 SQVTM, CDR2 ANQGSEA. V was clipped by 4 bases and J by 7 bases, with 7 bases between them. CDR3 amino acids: CSVGGSGELFF. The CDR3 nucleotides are TGCAGCGTTGGAGGGAGCGGGGAGCTGTTTTTT.

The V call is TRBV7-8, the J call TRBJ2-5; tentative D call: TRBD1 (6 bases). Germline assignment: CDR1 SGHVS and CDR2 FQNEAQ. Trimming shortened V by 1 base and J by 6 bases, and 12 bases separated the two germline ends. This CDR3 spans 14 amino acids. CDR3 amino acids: CASSLVGRGKTQYF. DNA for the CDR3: TGTGCCAGCAGCTTAGTGGGCAGGGGTAAGACCCAGTACTTC.

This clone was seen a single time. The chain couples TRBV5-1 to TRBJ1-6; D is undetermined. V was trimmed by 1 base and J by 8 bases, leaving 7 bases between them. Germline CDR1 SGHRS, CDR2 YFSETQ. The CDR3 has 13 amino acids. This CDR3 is CASSLYSDSPLHF. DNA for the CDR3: TGCGCCAGCAGCTTGTACAGTGATTCACCCCTCCACTTT.